This T cell receptor (beta chain) was recorded in a study of cytomegalovirus exposure and HLA in healthy donors. General observations from the study: In a later analysis, TCR beta V- and J-gene trimming showed a link to a missense DCLRE1C variant. In an earlier analysis, most TCR beta V segments were productive about 87% or about 30% of the time. Presence/absence analyses assumed roughly uniform sequencing depth across donors.

Use of 60 Vbeta and 13 Jbeta primers characterized the PCR. The assay was immunoSEQ multiplex PCR, and TCRdb's table has in-frame clones only and misses some. The data hold roughly 150,000 clones, with 73% observed a single time. The length of the CDR3 is 15 residues. The V gene lost 2 bases and the J gene lost 0 bases, with 11 bases spanning the gap. About this clone itself: Antigen: not known.

Sequencing was performed on PBMCs. This chain uses TRBV23-1 with TRBJ2-7, with a weak D call TRBD1 (5 bases). TRBV23-1 is identified as an open reading frame with a role that is uncertain. This receptor was taken from a woman aged 18-30 years in good health and CMV-seropositive. DNA of the CDR3: TGCGCCAGCAGTCAACAGGGCGCAATCTCCTACGAGCAGTACTTC. This translates into CASSQQGAISYEQYF.